These 17 T cell receptor beta chains were sequenced from one sample in a study of blood T cell repertoires in COVID-19. Profiling relied on immunoSEQ multiplex PCR, and the TCRdb table lists in-frame clones only, not all of them. This sample carries fewer than 300,000 clones, roughly 85% of them seen once, and the ten largest clones take approximately 5.1%. Sample: peripheral blood. All receptors derive from a man aged 45 to 65 with active or convalescent COVID-19.

This clone has just one count. The chain recombines TRBV5-1 with TRBJ2-3; 9 bases agree with TRBD2. The CDR3 has 16 residues. J was trimmed by 5 bases and V by 4 bases; bases with no gene match: 11. CDR1 and CDR2 (germline): SGHRS, YFSETQ. CDR3 residues: CASSTGTSRGGDTQYF. CDR3 bases: TGCGCCAGCAGCACCGGGACTAGCCGGGGTGGAGATACGCAGTATTTT.

The V call is TRBV9, the J call TRBJ1-2; D is undetermined. The germline V and J ends were trimmed by 3 bases and 7 bases, with 22 bases remaining between them. CDR1 SGDLS and CDR2 YYNGEE come from the germline V gene. This CDR3 region has 16 residues. The CDR3 loop is CASSASPLSGGFGYTF. DNA for the CDR3: TGTGCCAGCAGCGCGTCCCCCCTCTCGGGAGGGTTTGGCTACACCTTC. Complete variable domain (other parts from reference TRBV9 and TRBJ1-2): DSGVTQTPKHLITATGQRVTLRCSPRSGDLSVYWYQQSLDQGLQFLIQYYNGEERAKGNILERFSAQQFPDLHSELNLSSLELGDSALYFCASSASPLSGGFGYTFGSGTRLTVV.

This sequence joins TRBV23-1 and TRBJ1-3, with TRBD1 identical over 7 bases. TRBV23-1 is identified as an open reading frame with a role that is uncertain. This CDR3 spans 16 amino acids. J was trimmed by 3 bases and V by 8 bases; bases with no gene match: 13. CDR3 residues: CASRPNPDRVGNTIYF. The CDR3 DNA is TGCGCCAGCCGACCTAACCCCGACAGGGTTGGAAACACCATATATTTT.

The chain recombines TRBV25-1 with TRBJ1-5; TRBD1 matches 7 bases. The CDR3 extends over 17 amino acids. Germline CDR1 is MGHDK and CDR2 is SYGVNS. V was pared by 4 bases and J by 0 bases, with 9 bases of the junction left unmatched. Here the CDR3 DNA reads TGTGCCAGCAGTGGTGAGGGGGACAGTCCTAGCAATCAGCCCCAGCATTTT. Its translation is CASSGEGDSPSNQPQHF.

V usage is TRBV2 and J usage is TRBJ1-1; TRBD1 might be the D (6 bases). From germline, CDR1 is SNHLY and CDR2 FYNNEI. Trimming took off 5 bases at V and 1 base at J, with 14 bases between the two ends. CDR3 length equals 15 residues. CDR3 region: CASSTAGAGNTEAFF. The CDR3 bases are TGTGCCAGCAGTACGGCAGGGGCTGGGAACACTGAAGCTTTCTTT.

The chain recombines TRBV7-2 with TRBJ1-2, with TRBD1 matching 7 bases. CDR3 length equals 13 residues. V lost 5 bases and J lost 4; bases outside the gene matches: 4. Germline V lookup: CDR1 SGHTA, CDR2 FQGNSA. The CDR3: CASSGDRFYGYTF. The CDR3 region has the DNA TGTGCCAGCAGCGGGGACAGATTCTATGGCTACACCTTC. Together with reference TRBV7-2 and TRBJ1-2, the CDR3 gives the full variable domain: GAGVSQSPSNKVTEKGKDVELRCDPISGHTALYWYRQSLGQGLEFLIYFQGNSAPDKSGLPSDRFSAERTGGSVSTLTIQRTQQEDSAVYLCASSGDRFYGYTFGSGTRLTVV.

This rearrangement joins TRBV5-1 to TRBJ2-3, with 8 bases identical to TRBD2. This CDR3 region has 13 residues. Germline CDR1 is SGHRS and CDR2 is YFSETQ. V was clipped by 4 bases and J by 6 bases; unmatched bases: 4. As DNA, the CDR3 is TGCGCCAGCAGCGGGGGACTAGAGGATACGCAGTATTTT. This sequence encodes CASSGGLEDTQYF.

The chain couples TRBV6-5 to TRBJ1-2; D gene uncertain. In germline, CDR1 is MNHEY, CDR2 SVGAGI. The V end lost 6 bases, the J end lost 2 bases, and 13 bases lay between the germline ends. There are 14 residues in the CDR3. CDR3 in DNA: TGTGCCAGCAGAACCCCCGGGAACAACTATGGCTACACCTTC. Protein product: CASRTPGNNYGYTF.

The rearrangement links TRBV10-3 to TRBJ1-4, with 7 bases that match TRBD1. The trim removed 10 bases at V and 3 bases at J, leaving 5 bases unmatched. This CDR3 has 13 amino acids. Germline V gene data show CDR1 as ENHRY and CDR2 as SYGVKD. CDR3 bases: TGTGCCACGGCGGGACAGCCTAATGAAAAACTGTTTTTT. Amino acid sequence: CATAGQPNEKLFF.

Comments on this clone: The junction and the germline gene differ at one end; a read error may be behind it. The chain employs TRBV7-7 and TRBJ2-2, with 8 nucleotides matching TRBD1. Germline CDR1 reads SSHAT; CDR2 reads FNYEAQ (reference sequence). CDR3 size: 18 residues. CDR3 DNA: TGTGCTAGCAGCTTTAACTTCCGGACAGGGCGGTACACCGGGGAGCTGTTTTTT. Encoded protein: CASSFNFRTGRYTGELFF.

This clone was seen a handful of times. The chain is built from TRBV5-1 and TRBJ2-7; tentatively, D is TRBD2 (8 bases). The V and J ends lost 4 bases and 4 bases respectively, with 15 bases between them. Germline CDR1 reads SGHRS; CDR2 reads YFSETQ. This CDR3 is built from 14 residues. DNA of the CDR3: TGCGCCAGCAGCCGGGGGGGACAGATGTACGAGCAGTACTTC. This gives the protein CASSRGGQMYEQYF.

The chain employs TRBV5-1 and TRBJ2-4; D might be TRBD2 (5 bases). This CDR3 is 13 amino acids long. Trimming took off 3 bases at V and 8 bases at J, with 12 bases between the two ends. CDR1 is SGHRS, CDR2 YFSETQ, per germline. The CDR3, as DNA: TGCGCCAGCAGCTCCGGGCTGGGAGACATTCAGTACTTC. Amino acid sequence: CASSSGLGDIQYF.

The rearrangement links TRBV10-3 to TRBJ2-1; a possible D gene is TRBD1 (5 bases). Germline V gene lookup returns CDR1 ENHRY and CDR2 SYGVKD. V was cut by 8 bases and J by 4 bases, with 12 bases left in between. The CDR3 runs 13 residues. The CDR3 protein is CAIRQSLYNEQFF. CDR3 sequence (DNA): TGTGCCATCCGACAGAGCCTGTACAATGAGCAGTTCTTC.

This chain uses TRBV19 with TRBJ2-5, with 8 bases that match TRBD2. This CDR3 spans 15 amino acids. Germline assignment: CDR1 LNHDA and CDR2 SQIVND (reference sequence). J gave up 0 bases and V 3 bases, and 3 bases lay outside the gene matches. The CDR3 DNA reads as TGTGCCAGTAGTATCGGCGGGGGGAACCAAGAGACCCAGTACTTC. Protein product: CASSIGGGNQETQYF.

CDR3 sequence reads: CASTQVGYTF. CDR3 DNA: TGCGCCAGCACCCAGGTTGGCTACACCTTC. The chain has TRBV10-1 and TRBJ1-2; D is ambiguous. The germline V and J ends were trimmed by 7 bases and 7 bases, with 7 bases remaining between them. The CDR3 extends over 10 amino acids. Germline CDR1 reads WNHNN; CDR2 reads SYGVQD (reference sequence).

This rearrangement joins TRBV30 to TRBJ1-1, with 8 nucleotides matching TRBD1. CDR1 and CDR2 from the germline V gene are GTSNPN and SVGIG (reference sequence). The J segment lost 5 bases and the V segment lost 3 bases, leaving 5 bases of the junction unmatched. The CDR3 sequence is 13 residues long. The CDR3, as DNA: TGTGCCTGGAGACAGGGGACAGGAACTGAAGCTTTCTTT. Its translation is CAWRQGTGTEAFF.

The rearrangement uses TRBV30 and TRBJ1-4, with unresolved D. Germline assignment: CDR1 GTSNPN and CDR2 SVGIG (reference sequence). The CDR3 covers 13 residues. Trimming pared 2 bases from V and 9 bases from J, leaving 13 bases between. CDR3 nucleotide sequence: TGTGCCTGGAGTACCTCCGGGAGCCAAAAACTGTTTTTT. Amino acids: CAWSTSGSQKLFF.